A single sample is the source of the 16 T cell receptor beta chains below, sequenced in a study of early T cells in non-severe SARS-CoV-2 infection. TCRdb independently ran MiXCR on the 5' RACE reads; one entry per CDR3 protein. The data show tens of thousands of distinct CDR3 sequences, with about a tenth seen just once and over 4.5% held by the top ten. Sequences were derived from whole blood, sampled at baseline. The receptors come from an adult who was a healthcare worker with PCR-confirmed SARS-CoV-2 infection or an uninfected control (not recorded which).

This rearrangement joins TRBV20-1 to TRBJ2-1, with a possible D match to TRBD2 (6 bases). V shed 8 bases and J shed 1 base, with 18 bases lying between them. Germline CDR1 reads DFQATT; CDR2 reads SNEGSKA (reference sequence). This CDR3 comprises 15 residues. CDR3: CSPSDGGGSYNEQFF. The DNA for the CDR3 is TGCAGTCCCTCGGACGGGGGAGGATCCTACAATGAGCAGTTCTTC.

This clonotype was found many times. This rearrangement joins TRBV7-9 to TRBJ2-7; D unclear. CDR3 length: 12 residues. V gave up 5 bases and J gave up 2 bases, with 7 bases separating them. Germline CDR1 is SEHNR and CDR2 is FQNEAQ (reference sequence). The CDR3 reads CASSPGTYEQYF. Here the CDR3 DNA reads TGTGCCAGCAGCCCCGGAACCTACGAGCAGTACTTC.

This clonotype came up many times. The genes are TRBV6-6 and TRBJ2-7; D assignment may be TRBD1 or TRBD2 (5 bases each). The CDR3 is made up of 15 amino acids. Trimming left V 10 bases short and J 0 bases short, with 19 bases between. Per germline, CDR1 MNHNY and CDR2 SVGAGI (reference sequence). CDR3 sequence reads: CAKRSTRGRSYEQYF. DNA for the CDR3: TGTGCCAAGAGATCGACACGGGGACGCTCCTACGAGCAGTACTTC.

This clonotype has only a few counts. The CDR3 here is CASSSGTGVDEQYF. For the CDR3, the DNA is TGTGCCAGCAGCTCCGGGACAGGGGTAGACGAGCAGTACTTC. The chain carries TRBV7-2 and TRBJ2-7; 10 positions match TRBD1. Germline V CDR1 and CDR2: SGHTA, FQGNSA. The CDR3 covers 14 residues. Germline trimming cut 4 bases from V and 5 bases from J; bases unmatched to any gene: 5.

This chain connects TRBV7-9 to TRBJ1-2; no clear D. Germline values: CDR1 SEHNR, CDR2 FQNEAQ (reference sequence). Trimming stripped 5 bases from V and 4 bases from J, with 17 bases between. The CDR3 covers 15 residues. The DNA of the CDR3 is TGTGCCAGCAGCCCTTCGATGGGCTTGGGCTATGGCTACACCTTC. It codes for CASSPSMGLGYGYTF. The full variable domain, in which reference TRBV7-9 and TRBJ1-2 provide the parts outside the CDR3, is DTGVSQNPRHKITKRGQNVTFRCDPISEHNRLYWYRQTLGQGPEFLTYFQNEAQLEKSRLLSDRFSAERPKGSFSTLEIQRTEQGDSAMYLCASSPSMGLGYGYTFGSGTRLTVV.

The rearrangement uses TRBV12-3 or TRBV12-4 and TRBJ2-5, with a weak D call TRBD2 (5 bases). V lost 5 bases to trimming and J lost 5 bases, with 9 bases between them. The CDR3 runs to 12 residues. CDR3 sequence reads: CASSTRRETQYF. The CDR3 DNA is TGTGCCAGCAGTACAAGGAGGGAGACCCAGTACTTC.

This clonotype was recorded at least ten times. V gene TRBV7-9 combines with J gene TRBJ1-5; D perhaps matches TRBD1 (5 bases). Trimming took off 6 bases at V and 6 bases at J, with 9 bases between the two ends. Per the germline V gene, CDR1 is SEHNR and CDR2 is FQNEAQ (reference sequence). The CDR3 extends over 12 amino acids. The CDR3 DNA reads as TGTGCCAGCAGTTTTGGGGGTCAGCCCCAGCATTTT. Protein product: CASSFGGQPQHF.

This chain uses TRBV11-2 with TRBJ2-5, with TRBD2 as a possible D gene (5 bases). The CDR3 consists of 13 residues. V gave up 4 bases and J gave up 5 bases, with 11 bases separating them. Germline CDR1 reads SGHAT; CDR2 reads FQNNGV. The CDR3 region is CASSWRKEETQYF. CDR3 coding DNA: TGTGCCAGCAGCTGGAGGAAAGAGGAGACCCAGTACTTC.

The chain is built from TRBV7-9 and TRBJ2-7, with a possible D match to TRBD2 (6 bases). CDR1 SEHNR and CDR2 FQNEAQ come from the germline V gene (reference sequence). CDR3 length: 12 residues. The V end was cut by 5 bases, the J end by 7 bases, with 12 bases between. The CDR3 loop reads CASSPSAGEQYF. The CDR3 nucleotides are TGTGCCAGCAGCCCTAGCGCGGGGGAGCAGTACTTC.

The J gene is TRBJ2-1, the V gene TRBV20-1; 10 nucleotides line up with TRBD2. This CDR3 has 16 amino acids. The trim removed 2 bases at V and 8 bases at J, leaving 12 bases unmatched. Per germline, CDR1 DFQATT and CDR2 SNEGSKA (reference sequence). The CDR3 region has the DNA TGCAGTGCTAGATCATTTATTAGCGGGAGGTCTGATGAGCAGTTCTTC. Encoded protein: CSARSFISGRSDEQFF.

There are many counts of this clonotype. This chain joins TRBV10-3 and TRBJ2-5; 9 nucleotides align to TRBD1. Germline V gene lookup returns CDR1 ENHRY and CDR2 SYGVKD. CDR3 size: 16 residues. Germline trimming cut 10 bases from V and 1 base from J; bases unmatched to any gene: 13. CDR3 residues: CATARSETGGQETQYF. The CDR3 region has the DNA TGTGCCACCGCTCGGTCCGAGACAGGGGGCCAAGAGACCCAGTACTTC.

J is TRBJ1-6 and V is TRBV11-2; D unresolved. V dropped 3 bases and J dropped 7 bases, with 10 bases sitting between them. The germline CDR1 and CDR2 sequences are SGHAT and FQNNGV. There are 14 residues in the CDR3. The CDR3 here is CASSLMGRNSPLHF. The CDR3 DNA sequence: TGTGCCAGCAGCTTGATGGGCAGAAATTCACCCCTCCACTTT.

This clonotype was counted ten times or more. The CDR3 is CASSLTNQPQHF. CDR3 DNA sequence: TGTGCCAGCAGTCTTACTAATCAGCCCCAGCATTTT. The genes are TRBV12-3 or TRBV12-4 and TRBJ1-5; no clear D gene. The V and J ends lost 5 bases and 4 bases respectively, with 6 bases between them. The length of the CDR3 is 12 residues.

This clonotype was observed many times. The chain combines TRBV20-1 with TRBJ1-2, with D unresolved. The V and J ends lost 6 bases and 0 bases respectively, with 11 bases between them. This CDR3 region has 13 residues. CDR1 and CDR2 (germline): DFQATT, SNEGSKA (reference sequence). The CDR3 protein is CSARENANYGYTF. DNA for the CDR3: TGCAGTGCCCGAGAGAATGCTAACTATGGCTACACCTTC.

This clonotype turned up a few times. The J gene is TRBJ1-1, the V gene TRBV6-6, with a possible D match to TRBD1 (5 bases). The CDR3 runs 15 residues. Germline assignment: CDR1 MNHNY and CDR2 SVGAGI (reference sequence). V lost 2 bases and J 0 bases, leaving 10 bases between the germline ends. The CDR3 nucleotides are TGTGCCAGCAGTTACGGGGGATCCATGAACACTGAAGCTTTCTTT. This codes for CASSYGGSMNTEAFF.

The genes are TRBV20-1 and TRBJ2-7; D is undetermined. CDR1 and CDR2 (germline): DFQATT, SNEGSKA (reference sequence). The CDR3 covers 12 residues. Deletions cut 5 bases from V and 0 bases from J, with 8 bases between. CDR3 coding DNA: TGCAGTGCTCTTCTCAACTCCTACGAGCAGTACTTC. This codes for CSALLNSYEQYF.